A single sample is the source of the 27 T cell receptor beta chains below, sequenced in a study of shared clonotypes between healthy human individuals. TCRdb's table, derived via immunoSEQ multiplex PCR, lists solely in-frame clones and lacks some. Of roughly 1,500,000 clones in the sample, about 98.5% were seen once. Sequences were obtained from naive CD4+ T cells sorted from blood. Indicated subset: CD45RA+ positively selected. Receptors originate from a man younger than 40 in good health.

The chain links TRBV10-3 to TRBJ2-7; possibly TRBD2 for D (5 bases). The CDR3 sequence is 15 residues long. Germline V gene data show CDR1 as ENHRY and CDR2 as SYGVKD. V gave up 3 bases and J gave up 5 bases, with 17 bases separating them. The chain's CDR3 is CAISDLTGFLNEQYF. The CDR3, as DNA: TGTGCCATCAGTGATTTAACGGGATTTCTGAACGAGCAGTACTTC.

The V call is TRBV30, the J call TRBJ2-7, with TRBD1 matching 7 bases. The CDR3 covers 11 residues. Per the germline V gene, CDR1 is GTSNPN and CDR2 is SVGIG (reference sequence). Germline trimming cut 4 bases from V and 7 bases from J; bases unmatched to any gene: 4. The CDR3 region has the DNA TGTGCCTGGAATAGGGGGCGGGAGCAGTACTTC. This sequence encodes CAWNRGREQYF. The whole variable domain, remainder taken from reference TRBV30 and TRBJ2-7, is SQTIHQWPATLVQPVGSPLSLECTVEGTSNPNLYWYRQAAGRGLQLLFYSVGIGQISSEVPQNLSASRPQDRQFILSSKKLLLSDSGFYLCAWNRGREQYFGPGTRLTVT.

The chain joins TRBV19 to TRBJ2-2; 10 bases fit TRBD1. Germline V gene lookup returns CDR1 LNHDA and CDR2 SQIVND (reference sequence). The CDR3 loop spans 14 amino acids. V was pared by 9 bases and J by 3 bases, with 4 bases of the junction left unmatched. DNA for the CDR3: TGTGCCAGCGGGGACAGGGGATACACCGGGGAGCTGTTTTTT. Its protein is CASGDRGYTGELFF.

The chain uses TRBV7-9 and TRBJ1-4; D call uncertain. This CDR3 region has 16 residues. The V end was cut by 6 bases, the J end by 6 bases, with 20 bases between. Germline CDR1 SEHNR, CDR2 FQNEAQ (reference sequence). The CDR3 sequence is CASSGGPLGVDEKLFF. The CDR3 DNA follows: TGTGCCAGCAGTGGTGGTCCACTCGGGGTGGATGAAAAACTGTTTTTT.

CDR3 bases: TGTGCCAGCAGCTTAACATTCTACAATGAGCAGTTCTTC. As protein: CASSLTFYNEQFF. The gene calls are TRBV11-3 and TRBJ2-1; no clear D gene. The V and J ends lost 2 bases and 3 bases respectively, with 5 bases between them. The CDR3 runs 13 residues. Germline CDR1 SGHNT, CDR2 YENEEA.

The chain recombines TRBV7-9 with TRBJ2-7, with 7 bases identical to TRBD2. Losses at the gene ends were 5 bases for V and 3 bases for J; bases not matched to a gene: 4. The CDR3 is 13 residues long. Germline CDR1 SEHNR, CDR2 FQNEAQ (reference sequence). CDR3 nucleotides: TGTGCCAGCAGCCCCGGGACTATCTACGAGCAGTACTTC. It is translated as CASSPGTIYEQYF.

V usage is TRBV30 and J usage is TRBJ1-3; unclear D gene. The CDR3 runs to 14 residues. The V gene lost 0 bases and the J gene lost 0 bases, with 6 bases spanning the gap. Per germline, CDR1 GTSNPN and CDR2 SVGIG (reference sequence). The CDR3 is CAWSVLSSGNTIYF. CDR3 DNA sequence: TGTGCCTGGAGTGTACTCAGCTCTGGAAACACCATATATTTT.

The rearrangement links TRBV7-8 to TRBJ2-7, with 7 bases matching TRBD2. This CDR3 spans 14 amino acids. V was clipped by 0 bases and J by 2 bases; unmatched bases: 1. CDR1 and CDR2 (germline): SGHVS, FQNEAQ. CDR3: CASSLAGLAYEQYF. As DNA, the CDR3 is TGTGCCAGCAGCTTAGCAGGACTAGCCTACGAGCAGTACTTC.

J is TRBJ1-1 and V is TRBV4-1, with D perhaps TRBD1 (5 bases). Trimming took off 2 bases at V and 4 bases at J, with 11 bases between the two ends. This CDR3 has 14 amino acids. CDR1 and CDR2 (germline): MGHRA, YSYEKL. CDR3 sequence (DNA): TGCGCCAGCAGCCAATCGACGGGGGTCACTGAAGCTTTCTTT. Translation gives CASSQSTGVTEAFF.

This clone was picked up one time. The genes are TRBV11-2 and TRBJ1-3, with TRBD1 identical over 11 bases. Unmatched junction bases numbered 5, after V lost 5 bases and J lost 5 bases. The CDR3 spans 15 residues. Germline values: CDR1 SGHAT, CDR2 FQNNGV. The CDR3 nucleotides are TGTGCCAGCAGCCTTACGGACAGGGGGCGAAACACCATATATTTT. The encoded protein is CASSLTDRGRNTIYF.

This chain links TRBV25-1 with TRBJ1-1; possible D gene TRBD1, 5 bases. CDR1 and CDR2 from the germline V gene are MGHDK and SYGVNS. The CDR3 contains 15 residues. V lost 3 bases to trimming and J lost 4 bases, with 15 bases between them. The CDR3 sequence: CASSDPAGESTEAFF. The CDR3 coding sequence is TGTGCCAGCAGTGATCCGGCGGGGGAGAGCACTGAAGCTTTCTTT. Complete variable domain (other parts from reference TRBV25-1 and TRBJ1-1): EADIYQTPRYLVIGTGKKITLECSQTMGHDKMYWYQQDPGMELHLIHYSYGVNSTEKGDLSSESTVSRIRTEHFPLTLESARPSHTSQYLCASSDPAGESTEAFFGQGTRLTVV.

The chain uses TRBV9 and TRBJ2-5, with 10 bases that match TRBD1. The V segment lost 2 bases and the J segment 7 bases; nucleotides outside the gene matches: 17. Germline V CDR1 and CDR2: SGDLS, YYNGEE. This CDR3 is 18 amino acids long. Here the CDR3 reads CASSVGPPGQGLEGTQYF. CDR3 DNA sequence: TGTGCCAGCAGCGTTGGCCCACCGGGACAGGGGCTAGAGGGGACCCAGTACTTC.

V usage is TRBV10-3 and J usage is TRBJ2-6; 9 nucleotides align to TRBD1. J gave up 3 bases and V 3 bases, and 9 bases lay outside the gene matches. The CDR3 is 18 residues long. Germline V gene data show CDR1 as ENHRY and CDR2 as SYGVKD. Written as DNA, the CDR3 is TGTGCCATCAGTGACGGACAGGGGCTCAATAGTGGGGCCAACGTCCTGACTTTC. It is translated as CAISDGQGLNSGANVLTF.

This chain uses TRBV28 with TRBJ2-6; D gene uncertain. V shed 3 bases and J shed 2 bases, with 2 bases lying between them. Germline V gene data show CDR1 as MDHEN and CDR2 as SYDVKM. The CDR3 has 13 amino acids. This chain's CDR3 is CASSFTGANVLTF. CDR3 coding DNA: TGTGCCAGCAGTTTTACTGGGGCCAACGTCCTGACTTTC.

The chain uses TRBV4-1 and TRBJ2-7, with D possibly being TRBD2 (5 bases). Germline values: CDR1 MGHRA, CDR2 YSYEKL. With 3 bases removed from V and 7 bases from J, the gap between germline ends came to 25 bases. This CDR3 is built from 17 residues. The CDR3 bases are TGCGCCAGCAGCCAGCAGAGGTCTAGCTTATCTCGGGGTGAGCAGTACTTC. Translation gives CASSQQRSSLSRGEQYF.

The rearrangement joins TRBV19 to TRBJ2-1; D is ambiguous. The CDR3 has 15 amino acids. Per germline, CDR1 LNHDA and CDR2 SQIVND (reference sequence). Trimming removed 5 bases from V and 1 base from J, with 12 bases in between. CDR3 in DNA: TGTGCCAGTAGTCGAAATGGGGATTCCTACAATGAGCAGTTCTTC. Protein: CASSRNGDSYNEQFF.

The V and J genes are TRBV10-3 and TRBJ2-2, with a tentative D call TRBD1 (6 bases). Germline loops: CDR1 ENHRY, CDR2 SYGVKD. V was trimmed by 4 bases and J by 3 bases, leaving 6 bases between them. The CDR3 is 13 residues long. The CDR3 loop reads CAISGQDTGELFF. The CDR3 bases are TGTGCCATCAGTGGACAGGACACCGGGGAGCTGTTTTTT.

V usage is TRBV30 and J usage is TRBJ1-3; D gene ambiguous. The CDR3 contains 13 residues. V was cut by 0 bases and J by 2 bases, with 5 bases left in between. Germline CDR1 is GTSNPN and CDR2 is SVGIG (reference sequence). The CDR3 protein is CAWSVRAGNTIYF. In nucleotides, the CDR3 is TGTGCCTGGAGTGTAAGAGCTGGAAACACCATATATTTT.

The chain joins TRBV19 to TRBJ2-7; D is perhaps TRBD2 (5 bases). Germline V CDR1 and CDR2: LNHDA, SQIVND (reference sequence). V gave up 3 bases and J gave up 4 bases, with 16 bases separating them. The CDR3 loop spans 15 amino acids. This CDR3 reads CASSMRVGKVYEQYF. The CDR3 DNA reads TGTGCCAGTAGTATGAGGGTGGGAAAAGTATACGAGCAGTACTTC.

This chain joins TRBV19 and TRBJ1-5, with D unresolved. This CDR3 is built from 14 residues. CDR1 and CDR2 from the germline V gene are LNHDA and SQIVND (reference sequence). V shed 3 bases and J shed 0 bases, with 6 bases lying between them. The CDR3 DNA sequence: TGTGCCAGTAGTATCGGGGATAGCAATCAGCCCCAGCATTTT. Translated, it gives CASSIGDSNQPQHF.

This chain connects TRBV27 to TRBJ2-7; the D is unclear. Looked up from germline, CDR1 is MNHEY and CDR2 is SMNVEV (reference sequence). This CDR3 spans 15 amino acids. The V end lost 2 bases, the J end lost 2 bases, and 13 bases lay between the germline ends. The CDR3 DNA follows: TGTGCCAGCAGTTTACTTGTCGATGGGGCCTACGAGCAGTACTTC. Its protein is CASSLLVDGAYEQYF.

The V call is TRBV5-1, the J call TRBJ2-1, with D tentatively TRBD1 or TRBD2 (5 bases each). Trimming took 2 bases from V and 6 from J, leaving 30 bases between them. Per germline, CDR1 SGHRS and CDR2 YFSETQ. This CDR3 is built from 20 residues. CDR3 nucleotides: TGCGCCAGCAGCTTTTTGTCTGGTTGGATTGGGGGAGCACGTGGCAATGAGCAGTTCTTC. It codes for CASSFLSGWIGGARGNEQFF.

This sequence joins TRBV5-1 and TRBJ1-2; TRBD1 aligns across 8 bases. After removal of 0 bases from V and 8 bases from J, the junction contained 9 bases not matched to a gene. In germline, CDR1 is SGHRS, CDR2 YFSETQ. The CDR3 contains 15 residues. The CDR3 DNA follows: TGCGCCAGCAGCTTGGCGGGACAGGTCCCATACGGCTACACCTTC. This codes for CASSLAGQVPYGYTF.

The chain joins TRBV18 to TRBJ1-1; 9 nucleotides line up with TRBD1. With V trimmed by 4 bases and J by 4 bases, 7 bases remained unmatched. The CDR3 covers 15 residues. Germline CDR1 reads KGHSH; CDR2 reads LQKENI. The CDR3 reads CASSLQGQGGTEAFF. The CDR3 bases are TGTGCCAGCTCACTCCAGGGACAGGGTGGCACTGAAGCTTTCTTT.

V and J are TRBV10-3 and TRBJ1-1; TRBD1 matches at 7 bases. The CDR3 is made up of 15 amino acids. The trim removed 4 bases at V and 5 bases at J, leaving 10 bases unmatched. The germline V gene has CDR1 ENHRY and CDR2 SYGVKD. CDR3 nucleotide sequence: TGTGCCATCAGTGCCCGGGACAGCGGGGGAACTGAAGCTTTCTTT. It encodes CAISARDSGGTEAFF.

The CDR3 DNA is TGTGCCAGCAGTATTAGAATTAGCTACACCTTC. Its protein product is CASSIRISYTF. The chain carries TRBV6-1 and TRBJ1-2; no clear D gene. CDR1 is MNHNS, CDR2 SASEGT, per germline. The CDR3 has 11 residues. V gave up 5 bases and J gave up 9 bases, with 10 bases separating them.

The chain carries TRBV28 and TRBJ2-7, with D uncertain. The CDR3 loop spans 11 amino acids. Germline V gene sequence: CDR1 MDHEN, CDR2 SYDVKM. V was pared by 7 bases and J by 2 bases, with 6 bases between. This CDR3 is CASNQAYEQYF. Written as DNA, the CDR3 is TGTGCCAGCAACCAGGCCTACGAGCAGTACTTC.